This T cell receptor beta chain was identified during a study of blood T cell repertoires in COVID-19. Original handling: Quantification of nucleated cells was approximated via reference gene primer amplification. Data came from immunoSEQ multiplex PCR; TCRdb stores just in-frame clones and leaves some out. D and trimming were read from the DNA, whereas the V and J calls and clone size are those reported in that table. The sample holds around 54,000 clones, approximately 90% seen once. V lost 5 bases and J 3 bases, leaving 10 bases between the germline ends. CDR3 length equals 13 residues. Germline loops: CDR1 SNHLY, CDR2 FYNNEI.

What was sequenced was peripheral blood. The V gene is TRBV2, the J gene TRBJ1-1, with TRBD1 as a possible D gene (5 bases). This clonotype was sampled from a woman aged 40 to 50 with active COVID-19. DNA of the CDR3: TGTGCCAGCAGTTTTGACAGTGACACTGAAGCTTTCTTT. Translating gives CASSFDSDTEAFF.